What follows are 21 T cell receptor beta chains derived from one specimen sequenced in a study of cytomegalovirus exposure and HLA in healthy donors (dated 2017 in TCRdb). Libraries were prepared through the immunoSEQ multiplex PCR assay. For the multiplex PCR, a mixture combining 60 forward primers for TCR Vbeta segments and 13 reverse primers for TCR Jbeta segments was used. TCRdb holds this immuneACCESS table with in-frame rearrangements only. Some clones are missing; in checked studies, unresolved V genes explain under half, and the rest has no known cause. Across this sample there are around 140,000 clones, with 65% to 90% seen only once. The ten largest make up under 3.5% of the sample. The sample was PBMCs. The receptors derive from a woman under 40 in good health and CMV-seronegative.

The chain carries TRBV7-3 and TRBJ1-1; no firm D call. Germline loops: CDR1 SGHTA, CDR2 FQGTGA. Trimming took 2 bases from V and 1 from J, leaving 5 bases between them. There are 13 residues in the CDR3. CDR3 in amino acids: CASSLQENTEAFF. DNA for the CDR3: TGTGCCAGCAGCTTACAGGAGAACACTGAAGCTTTCTTT.

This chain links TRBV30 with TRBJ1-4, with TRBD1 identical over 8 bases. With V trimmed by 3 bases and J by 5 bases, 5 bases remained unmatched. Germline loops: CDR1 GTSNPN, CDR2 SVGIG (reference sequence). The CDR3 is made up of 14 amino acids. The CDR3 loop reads CAWRDRVINEKLFF. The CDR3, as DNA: TGTGCCTGGAGGGACAGGGTGATCAATGAAAAACTGTTTTTT.

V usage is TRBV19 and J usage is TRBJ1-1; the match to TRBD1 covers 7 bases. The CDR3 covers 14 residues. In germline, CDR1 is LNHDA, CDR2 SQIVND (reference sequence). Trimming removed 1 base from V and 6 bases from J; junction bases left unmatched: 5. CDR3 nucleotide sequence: TGTGCCAGTAGTATAGGACAGGGTGGCCCTGAAGCTTTCTTT. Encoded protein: CASSIGQGGPEAFF.

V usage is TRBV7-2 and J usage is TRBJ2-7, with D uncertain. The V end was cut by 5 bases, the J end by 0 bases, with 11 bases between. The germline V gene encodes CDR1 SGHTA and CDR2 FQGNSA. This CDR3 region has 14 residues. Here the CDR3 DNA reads TGTGCCAGCAGCACCCCGAGAATCTCCTACGAGCAGTACTTC. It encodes CASSTPRISYEQYF.

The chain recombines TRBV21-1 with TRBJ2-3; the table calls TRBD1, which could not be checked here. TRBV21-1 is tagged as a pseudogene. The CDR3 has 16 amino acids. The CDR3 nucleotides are TGTGCCAGCAGCAACCGACAGGGGGTGAAGGGAGATACGCAGTATTTT. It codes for CASSNRQGVKGDTQYF.

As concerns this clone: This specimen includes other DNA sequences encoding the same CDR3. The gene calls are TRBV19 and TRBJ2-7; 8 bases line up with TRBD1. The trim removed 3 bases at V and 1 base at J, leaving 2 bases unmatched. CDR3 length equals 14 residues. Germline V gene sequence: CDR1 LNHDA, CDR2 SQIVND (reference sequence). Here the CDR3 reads CASSMGTGSYEQYF. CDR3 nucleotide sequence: TGTGCCAGTAGTATGGGGACAGGATCCTACGAGCAGTACTTC.

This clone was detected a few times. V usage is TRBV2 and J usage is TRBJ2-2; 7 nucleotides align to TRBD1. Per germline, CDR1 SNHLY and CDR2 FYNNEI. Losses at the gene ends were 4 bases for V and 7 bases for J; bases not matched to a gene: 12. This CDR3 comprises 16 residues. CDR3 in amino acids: CASSVQLTGVDGELFF. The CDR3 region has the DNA TGTGCCAGCAGTGTTCAGTTAACAGGGGTTGACGGGGAGCTGTTTTTT.

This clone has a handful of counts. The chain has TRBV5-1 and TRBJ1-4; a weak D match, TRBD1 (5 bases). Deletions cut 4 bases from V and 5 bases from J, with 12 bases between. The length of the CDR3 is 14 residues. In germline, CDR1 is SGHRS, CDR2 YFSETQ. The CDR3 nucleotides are TGCGCCAGCAGCCCGCTTAGGGGAAATGAAAAACTGTTTTTT. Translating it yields CASSPLRGNEKLFF. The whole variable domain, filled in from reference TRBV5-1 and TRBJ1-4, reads KAGVTQTPRYLIKTRGQQVTLSCSPISGHRSVSWYQQTPGQGLQFLFEYFSETQRNKGNFPGRFSGRQFSNSRSEMNVSTLELGDSALYLCASSPLRGNEKLFFGSGTQLSVL.

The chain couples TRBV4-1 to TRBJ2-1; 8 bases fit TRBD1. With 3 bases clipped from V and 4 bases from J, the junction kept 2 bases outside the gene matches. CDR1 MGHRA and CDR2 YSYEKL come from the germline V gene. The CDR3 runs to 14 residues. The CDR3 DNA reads TGCGCCAGCAGCCATGGACAGGGATACAATGAGCAGTTCTTC. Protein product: CASSHGQGYNEQFF.

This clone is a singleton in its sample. CDR3 bases: TGTGCCACCAGCAGAGAATCTAGCGGGAGATCGTACTTC. Residues: CATSRESSGRSYF. This chain uses TRBV15 with TRBJ2-7; the match to TRBD2 covers 10 bases. The CDR3 length is 13 residues. CDR1 and CDR2 (germline): LNHNV, YYDKDF (reference sequence). Unmatched junction bases numbered 5, after V lost 0 bases and J lost 12 bases.

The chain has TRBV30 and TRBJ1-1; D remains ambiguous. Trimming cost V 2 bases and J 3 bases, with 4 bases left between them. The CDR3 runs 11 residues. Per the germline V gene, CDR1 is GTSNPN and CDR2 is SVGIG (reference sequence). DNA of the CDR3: TGTGCCTGGAGTACATACACTGAAGCTTTCTTT. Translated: CAWSTYTEAFF.

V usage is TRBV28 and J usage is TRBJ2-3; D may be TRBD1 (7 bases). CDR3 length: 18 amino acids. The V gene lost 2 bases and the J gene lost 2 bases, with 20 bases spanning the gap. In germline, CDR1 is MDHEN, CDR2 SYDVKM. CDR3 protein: CASSLLGAGQWDTDTQYF. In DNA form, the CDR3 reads TGTGCCAGCAGTTTACTAGGGGCGGGACAGTGGGACACAGATACGCAGTATTTT.

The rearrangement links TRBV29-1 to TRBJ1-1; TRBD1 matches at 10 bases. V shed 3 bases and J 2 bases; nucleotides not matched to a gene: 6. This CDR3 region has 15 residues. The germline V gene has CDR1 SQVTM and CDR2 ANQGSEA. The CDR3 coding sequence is TGCAGCGTTGATAAGGGACAGGGGACAAACACTGAAGCTTTCTTT. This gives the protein CSVDKGQGTNTEAFF.

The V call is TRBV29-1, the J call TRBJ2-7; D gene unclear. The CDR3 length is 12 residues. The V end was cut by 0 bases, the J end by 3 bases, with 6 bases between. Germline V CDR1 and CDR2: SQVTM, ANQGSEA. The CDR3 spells CSVEDLSYEQYF. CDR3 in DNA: TGCAGCGTTGAAGATCTAAGCTACGAGCAGTACTTC.

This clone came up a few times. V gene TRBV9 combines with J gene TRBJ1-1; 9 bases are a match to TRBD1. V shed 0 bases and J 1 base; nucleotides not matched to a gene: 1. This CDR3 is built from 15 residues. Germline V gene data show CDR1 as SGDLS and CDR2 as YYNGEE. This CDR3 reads CASSVDRGRNTEAFF. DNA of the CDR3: TGTGCCAGCAGCGTAGACAGGGGGCGGAACACTGAAGCTTTCTTT.

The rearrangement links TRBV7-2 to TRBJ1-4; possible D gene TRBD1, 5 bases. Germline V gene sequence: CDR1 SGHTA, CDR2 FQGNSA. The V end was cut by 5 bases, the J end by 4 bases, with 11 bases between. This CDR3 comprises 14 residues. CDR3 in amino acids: CASSLRVYNEKLFF. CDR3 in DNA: TGTGCCAGCAGCCTCAGGGTGTATAATGAAAAACTGTTTTTT.

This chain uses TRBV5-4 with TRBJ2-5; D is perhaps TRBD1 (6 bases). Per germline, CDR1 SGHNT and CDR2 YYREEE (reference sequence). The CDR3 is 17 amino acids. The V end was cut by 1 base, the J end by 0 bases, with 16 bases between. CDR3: CASSLLVGDTYQETQYF. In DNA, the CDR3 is TGTGCCAGCAGCTTGTTGGTGGGGGACACGTACCAAGAGACCCAGTACTTC.

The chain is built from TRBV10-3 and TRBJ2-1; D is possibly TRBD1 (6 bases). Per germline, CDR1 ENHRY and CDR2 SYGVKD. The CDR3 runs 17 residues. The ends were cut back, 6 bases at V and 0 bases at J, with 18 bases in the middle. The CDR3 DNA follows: TGTGCCATCAGGGAGCCGTTTGCAGGGGACTCCTACAATGAGCAGTTCTTC. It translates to CAIREPFAGDSYNEQFF.

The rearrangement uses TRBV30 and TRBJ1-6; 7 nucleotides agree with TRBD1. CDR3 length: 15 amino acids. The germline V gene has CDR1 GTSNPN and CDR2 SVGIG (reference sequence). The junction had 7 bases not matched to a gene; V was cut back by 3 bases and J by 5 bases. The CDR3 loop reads CAWRRPGGDNSPLHF. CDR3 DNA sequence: TGTGCCTGGAGGCGTCCAGGGGGAGATAATTCACCCCTCCACTTT. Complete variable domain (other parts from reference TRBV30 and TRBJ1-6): SQTIHQWPATLVQPVGSPLSLECTVEGTSNPNLYWYRQAAGRGLQLLFYSVGIGQISSEVPQNLSASRPQDRQFILSSKKLLLSDSGFYLCAWRRPGGDNSPLHFGNGTRLTVT.

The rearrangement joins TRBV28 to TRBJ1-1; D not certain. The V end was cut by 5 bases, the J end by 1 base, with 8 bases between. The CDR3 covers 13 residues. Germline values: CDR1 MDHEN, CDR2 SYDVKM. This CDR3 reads CASSPRGNTEAFF. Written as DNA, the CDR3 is TGTGCCAGCAGTCCACGAGGGAACACTGAAGCTTTCTTT.

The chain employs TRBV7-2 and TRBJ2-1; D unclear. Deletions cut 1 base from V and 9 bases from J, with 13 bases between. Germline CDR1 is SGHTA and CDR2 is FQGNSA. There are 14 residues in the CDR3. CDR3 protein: CASSLGQVVGEQFF. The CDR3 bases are TGTGCCAGCAGCTTAGGTCAAGTAGTCGGTGAGCAGTTCTTC.